This T cell receptor beta chain is from a study of chemoradiotherapy in HPV16-positive cancers. The length of the CDR3 is 14 residues. V dropped 2 bases and J dropped 0 bases, with 5 bases sitting between them. Germline assignment: CDR1 KGHSH and CDR2 LQKENI. The protocol was immunoSEQ multiplex PCR, while the TCRdb copy is restricted to in-frame clones and leaves out a portion. The sample has 8,000 or so clones, less than 85% seen once. The gene calls are TRBV18 and TRBJ1-5; D not resolved. The specimen was obtained from a patient who underwent chemoradiotherapy. The clonotype originates from a human donor with HPV-associated anogenital cancer. Here the CDR3 reads CASSPDYSNQPQHF. The CDR3 coding sequence is TGTGCCAGCTCACCAGACTATAGCAATCAGCCCCAGCATTTT.